Presented here are 27 T cell receptor beta chains from one specimen sequenced in a study of T cell responses to AZD1222 COVID-19 vaccine. Sequenced by immunoSEQ multiplex PCR; TCRdb stores in-frame clones only, minus some. The sample has around 140,000 clones; around 89% are singletons. The input for sequencing was peripheral blood, taken on day 0 of AZD1222 vaccination. These TCRs come from an adult in good health.

The V and J genes are TRBV18 and TRBJ1-4, with D maybe TRBD1 (6 bases). CDR3 length equals 13 residues. V dropped 4 bases and J dropped 7 bases, with 10 bases sitting between them. Germline V gene sequence: CDR1 KGHSH, CDR2 LQKENI. For the CDR3, the DNA is TGTGCCAGCTCACACAGGGAAGGTGAAAAACTGTTTTTT. Residues: CASSHREGEKLFF.

The genes are TRBV5-4 and TRBJ1-1; TRBD1 is a possible D gene (5 bases). This CDR3 is built from 16 residues. V was clipped by 3 bases and J by 0 bases, with 15 bases between them. Germline-derived CDR1 and CDR2 are SGHNT and YYREEE (reference sequence). The CDR3 spells CASSSGVLGLNTEAFF. The CDR3 nucleotides read TGTGCCAGCAGCTCGGGGGTCCTAGGTCTGAACACTGAAGCTTTCTTT.

The chain carries TRBV12-3 or TRBV12-4 and TRBJ1-5; D unresolved. Deletions cut 6 bases from V and 6 bases from J, with 12 bases between. The CDR3 is 13 amino acids. The CDR3 DNA reads as TGTGCCAGCAGCCGCAGTGGGCCTCAGCCCCAGCATTTT. It specifies CASSRSGPQPQHF.

The chain has TRBV19 and TRBJ2-7, with no clear D. With 6 bases removed from V and 0 bases from J, the gap between germline ends came to 15 bases. Germline V gives CDR1 LNHDA, CDR2 SQIVND (reference sequence). The CDR3 is 15 residues long. In DNA, the CDR3 is TGTGCCAGTAGAAAGACTTCGGTAGACTCCTACGAGCAGTACTTC. It specifies CASRKTSVDSYEQYF.

The V gene is TRBV23-1, the J gene TRBJ2-7; the match to TRBD2 covers 13 bases. TRBV23-1 is identified as an open reading frame with a role that is uncertain. V was clipped by 7 bases and J by 6 bases; unmatched bases: 15. This CDR3 comprises 17 residues. This CDR3 is CASKSTSGRSAVCEQYF. The DNA for the CDR3 is TGCGCCAGCAAGTCGACTAGCGGGAGGTCGGCGGTTTGCGAGCAGTACTTC.

The chain joins TRBV19 to TRBJ1-2; TRBD1 aligns across 9 bases. V lost 5 bases, J lost 7 bases, and 11 bases stayed unmatched. This CDR3 is built from 15 residues. Germline lookup yields CDR1 LNHDA and CDR2 SQIVND (reference sequence). CDR3 amino acids: CASSLDGGQGFGYTF. The CDR3 nucleotides are TGTGCCAGTAGTCTGGATGGCGGACAGGGGTTTGGCTACACCTTC.

The rearrangement uses TRBV7-6 and TRBJ2-7, with D tentatively TRBD2 (6 bases). This CDR3 comprises 16 residues. Germline V gives CDR1 SGHVS, CDR2 FNYEAQ. V lost 0 bases and J 3 bases, leaving 15 bases between the germline ends. The CDR3 DNA reads TGTGCCAGCAGCTTAGCAATGGGGCGGGGCAACTACGAGCAGTACTTC. Translating gives CASSLAMGRGNYEQYF.

The rearrangement joins TRBV5-4 to TRBJ1-2; TRBD1 might be the D (5 bases). CDR1 and CDR2 from the germline V gene are SGHNT and YYREEE (reference sequence). V lost 0 bases and J lost 3, with 9 bases in between. The CDR3 runs 14 residues. CDR3 in amino acids: CASSLVGRDYGYTF. In DNA, the CDR3 is TGTGCCAGCAGCTTGGTGGGACGGGACTATGGCTACACCTTC.

This clone came up once. The rearrangement joins TRBV5-1 to TRBJ1-1; 9 bases fit TRBD1. There are 19 residues in the CDR3. Germline assignment: CDR1 SGHRS and CDR2 YFSETQ. Losses at the gene ends were 3 bases for V and 1 base for J; bases not matched to a gene: 16. The DNA of the CDR3 is TGCGCCAGCAGCTCCCACCGTTCCACAGGGGGCTCGGGGAACACTGAAGCTTTCTTT. Translated, it gives CASSSHRSTGGSGNTEAFF.

The rearrangement uses TRBV5-5 and TRBJ2-5; D uncertain. Germline loops: CDR1 SGHKS, CDR2 YYEKEE (reference sequence). Between the trimmed V and J ends, which lost 2 bases and 2 bases, there was a span of 10 bases. The CDR3 contains 14 residues. CDR3 sequence: CASSLQLGQETQYF. CDR3 DNA sequence: TGTGCCAGCAGCTTACAGTTAGGTCAAGAGACCCAGTACTTC.

The CDR3 loop reads CASSLSLGQGSKPYNSPLHF. CDR3 nucleotide sequence: TGTGCCAGCAGTTTATCATTGGGACAGGGCAGTAAGCCCTATAATTCACCCCTCCACTTT. This chain connects TRBV27 to TRBJ1-6, with TRBD1 matching over 9 bases. This CDR3 region has 20 residues. Germline trimming cut 0 bases from V and 2 bases from J; bases unmatched to any gene: 11. The germline CDR1 and CDR2 sequences are MNHEY and SMNVEV (reference sequence).

The V call is TRBV5-4, the J call TRBJ2-7; possible D gene TRBD2, 6 bases. The CDR3 loop spans 15 amino acids. Germline CDR1 SGHNT, CDR2 YYREEE (reference sequence). With 0 bases removed from V and 2 bases from J, the gap between germline ends came to 12 bases. The CDR3 region has the DNA TGTGCCAGCAGCTTGGGGGGACTCTATCCCTACGAGCAGTACTTC. Protein sequence: CASSLGGLYPYEQYF.

This clone was detected only once. The chain uses TRBV7-2 and TRBJ2-7; 11 bases align to TRBD2. Trimming at V came to 5 bases and at J to 9 bases, leaving 12 bases not matched to a gene. This CDR3 has 15 amino acids. Germline values: CDR1 SGHTA, CDR2 FQGNSA. The CDR3 here is CASSTGFSGRAVQYF. CDR3 nucleotide sequence: TGTGCCAGCAGCACCGGATTTAGCGGGAGGGCCGTGCAGTACTTC.

The V gene is TRBV7-6, the J gene TRBJ1-1; the match to TRBD1 covers 9 bases. V dropped 5 bases and J dropped 6; count of bases not matched to a gene: 13. The CDR3 totals 16 residues. In germline, CDR1 is SGHVS, CDR2 FNYEAQ. CDR3 region: CASSPTGTGNSPEAFF. The CDR3 nucleotides are TGTGCCAGCAGCCCGACCGGGACAGGGAATTCCCCTGAAGCTTTCTTT.

The chain joins TRBV6-1 to TRBJ2-3; 7 bases are shared with TRBD2. Germline V gene sequence: CDR1 MNHNS, CDR2 SASEGT. CDR3 length: 16 amino acids. The trim removed 2 bases at V and 1 base at J, leaving 6 bases unmatched. CDR3 sequence reads: CASSEIPLAGTDTQYF. CDR3 nucleotide sequence: TGTGCCAGCAGTGAAATTCCGCTAGCGGGCACAGATACGCAGTATTTT.

The DNA for the CDR3 is TGTGCCAGCAGTCGACAGGGTAGGTCTTTCTTT. It codes for CASSRQGRSFF. The chain joins TRBV3-1 (or the pseudogene TRBV3-2) to TRBJ1-1; TRBD1 matches at 7 bases. The CDR3 has 11 amino acids. Germline V gene data show CDR1 as LGHDT and CDR2 as YNNKEL (reference sequence). V lost 6 bases to trimming and J lost 12 bases; unmatched junction nucleotides: 7.

This clone was observed a single time. The genes are TRBV10-3 and TRBJ1-3, with 7 nucleotides matching TRBD1. The length of the CDR3 is 15 residues. Unmatched junction bases numbered 3, after V lost 2 bases and J lost 2 bases. Germline V gene lookup returns CDR1 ENHRY and CDR2 SYGVKD. The CDR3 region has the DNA TGTGCCATCAGTGAGAGACAGGGAACTGGAAACACCATATATTTT. This encodes CAISERQGTGNTIYF.

Only a few counts were recorded for this clone. The chain carries TRBV5-6 and TRBJ2-1; D is possibly TRBD2 (6 bases). The CDR3 is 15 residues long. Germline loops: CDR1 SGHDT, CDR2 YYEEEE. Trimming took 0 bases from V and 14 from J, leaving 21 bases between them. CDR3: CASSLAPLGGSGEFF. For the CDR3, the DNA is TGTGCCAGCAGCTTGGCCCCTCTCGGGGGTAGCGGCGAGTTCTTC.

The gene calls are TRBV11-2 and TRBJ2-1; D gene uncertain. The CDR3 has 15 residues. Trimming took off 0 bases at V and 3 bases at J, with 9 bases between the two ends. Germline loops: CDR1 SGHAT, CDR2 FQNNGV. The CDR3 is CASSLETSRYNEQFF. The CDR3 nucleotides read TGTGCCAGCAGCTTAGAAACGTCCCGCTACAATGAGCAGTTCTTC. Full variable domain (missing parts from reference TRBV11-2 and TRBJ2-1): EAGVAQSPRYKIIEKRQSVAFWCNPISGHATLYWYQQILGQGPKLLIQFQNNGVVDDSQLPKDRFSAERLKGVDSTLKIQPAKLEDSAVYLCASSLETSRYNEQFFGPGTRLTVL.

This clone has only one observation. The rearrangement uses TRBV2 and TRBJ2-2; D unclear. The V end was cut by 7 bases, the J end by 3 bases, with 6 bases between. The CDR3 is made up of 12 amino acids. Germline loops: CDR1 SNHLY, CDR2 FYNNEI. CDR3 DNA sequence: TGTGCCAGCAAACAGTACACCGGGGAGCTGTTTTTT. Translation gives CASKQYTGELFF.

The chain employs TRBV18 and TRBJ2-5; D uncertain. The CDR3 has 13 amino acids. Between the trimmed V and J ends, which lost 4 bases and 0 bases, there was a span of 6 bases. Germline CDR1 KGHSH, CDR2 LQKENI. For the CDR3, the DNA is TGTGCCAGCTCACTTCAGTACCAAGAGACCCAGTACTTC. Translated, it gives CASSLQYQETQYF.

The chain recombines TRBV6-5 with TRBJ1-6; D is ambiguous. This CDR3 comprises 12 residues. Trimming took off 6 bases at V and 10 bases at J, with 10 bases between the two ends. Germline V gene sequence: CDR1 MNHEY, CDR2 SVGAGI. CDR3 coding DNA: TGTGCCAGCAGACCTCCCGGCTCACCCCTCCACTTT. Translated, it gives CASRPPGSPLHF.

This clone has a single count. The genes are TRBV19 and TRBJ2-7; 8 bases are shared with TRBD1. The CDR3 is made up of 14 amino acids. V lost 8 bases to trimming and J lost 0 bases; unmatched junction nucleotides: 6. Germline CDR1 LNHDA, CDR2 SQIVND (reference sequence). CDR3 amino acids: CASHPTGGSYEQYF. The CDR3 bases are TGTGCCAGTCACCCCACAGGGGGCTCCTACGAGCAGTACTTC.

V is TRBV12-3 or TRBV12-4 and J is TRBJ1-2, with D unresolved. The CDR3 contains 13 residues. The V gene lost 2 bases and the J gene lost 2 bases, with 6 bases spanning the gap. Here the CDR3 reads CASSLSGNYGYTF. The CDR3 DNA reads TGTGCCAGCAGTTTATCGGGGAACTATGGCTACACCTTC.

A few counts support this clone. The V and J genes are TRBV9 and TRBJ1-5; D remains unclear. CDR1 is SGDLS, CDR2 YYNGEE, per germline. V lost 4 bases and J lost 0, with 11 bases in between. The CDR3 sequence is 15 residues long. This CDR3 reads CASSISPVSNQPQHF. The CDR3 DNA reads TGTGCCAGCAGCATCAGTCCTGTTAGCAATCAGCCCCAGCATTTT.

The rearrangement uses TRBV2 and TRBJ2-7; D unclear. Germline assignment: CDR1 SNHLY and CDR2 FYNNEI. The CDR3 loop spans 14 amino acids. V was trimmed by 1 base and J by 2 bases, leaving 9 bases between them. Here the CDR3 reads CASSEVDGAYEQYF. CDR3 DNA: TGTGCCAGCAGTGAAGTCGACGGCGCCTACGAGCAGTACTTC. The full variable domain, with the rest looked up from reference TRBV2 and TRBJ2-7, is EPEVTQTPSHQVTQMGQEVILRCVPISNHLYFYWYRQILGQKVEFLVSFYNNEISEKSEIFDDQFSVERPDGSNFTLKIRSTKLEDSAMYFCASSEVDGAYEQYFGPGTRLTVT.

This clone is judged large (0.1 to 1%). The chain recombines TRBV15 with TRBJ1-6; D is unclear. The germline V gene encodes CDR1 LNHNV and CDR2 YYDKDF (reference sequence). The CDR3 consists of 18 residues. The germline V and J ends were trimmed by 0 bases and 0 bases, with 12 bases remaining between them. DNA of the CDR3: TGTGCCACCAGCAGAGACGACCCTACGAGCTCCTATAATTCACCCCTCCACTTT. It yields the protein CATSRDDPTSSYNSPLHF.